The entry below describes one T cell receptor beta chain. The antigen is unknown. The source of the sample is a study of cytomegalovirus exposure and HLA in healthy donors. General observations from the study: For most TCR sequences rarity was the rule, although some public TCRs occurred in many donors. Based on reports, TCR beta sequences accurately predicted HLA-A and HLA-B alleles for most subjects. Data from an earlier analysis indicated that most TCR beta V segments were productive either about 87% or about 30% of the time.

Donors in the study were healthy people who gave bone marrow. The PCR had 60 Vbeta and 13 Jbeta primers. Data came from immunoSEQ multiplex PCR; TCRdb stores just in-frame clones and leaves some out. The sample totals 87,000 or so clones. The length of the CDR3 is 16 residues. The V gene lost 2 bases and the J gene lost 5 bases, with 19 bases spanning the gap. The germline CDR1 and CDR2 sequences are SGHRS and YFSETQ. This chain joins TRBV5-1 and TRBJ1-2, with D hard to call. The TCR was taken from a man aged 50-60 years in good health and CMV-seropositive. Material for sequencing was PBMCs. The CDR3: CASSLKEGGLDYGYTF. The CDR3 coding sequence is TGCGCCAGCAGCTTAAAGGAGGGAGGGCTGGATTATGGCTACACCTTC.